This T cell receptor (beta chain) was profiled in a study of regulatory T cells in long-lasting Graves disease. Through Arm-PCR of CDR3 regions and iRepertoire HTBI primers, TCR beta libraries were built. Each CDR3 protein gets one entry after TCRdb re-called the multiplex PCR reads with MiXCR. The sample lists under 450,000 distinct CDR3 sequences, 23% occurring once. Overall study results and limits: Persistent disease showed a preference for TRBV28, TRBJ1-2 and TRBJ2-5.

This clonotype was counted a few times. No antigen is known for it. This CDR3 contains 11 residues. V shed 0 bases and J shed 6 bases, with 6 bases lying between them. In germline, CDR1 is GTSNPN, CDR2 SVGIG (reference sequence). This sample's time point: persistent/refractory GD, antithyroid drugs over 5 years with positive TRAb. The TCR library was made from RNA that had been extracted from PBMCs in TRIzol. This TCR was recovered from a female donor with Graves disease. This chain joins TRBV30 and TRBJ2-7; D unclear. The sample was peripheral blood mononuclear cells (PBMCs), taken when the disease was refractory, from a patient treated with antithyroid drugs. The CDR3 bases are TGTGCCTGGAGTGTAATGGCCGAGCAGTACTTC. Amino acid sequence: CAWSVMAEQYF. Full variable domain (missing parts from reference TRBV30 and TRBJ2-7): SQTIHQWPATLVQPVGSPLSLECTVEGTSNPNLYWYRQAAGRGLQLLFYSVGIGQISSEVPQNLSASRPQDRQFILSSKKLLLSDSGFYLCAWSVMAEQYFGPGTRLTVT.